This is a list of T cell receptor beta chains from one sample in a study of blood T cell repertoires in COVID-19. TCRdb's table, derived via immunoSEQ multiplex PCR, lists solely in-frame clones and lacks some. This table holds almost 200,000 clones, about nine tenths found once. Sequences were obtained from peripheral blood. The receptors derive from a woman in her 70s with acute or convalescent COVID-19. The CDR3 runs from the conserved cysteine through the conserved F or W. Each record gives: clone size, V gene, J gene, D gene, CDR3 DNA, CDR3 protein. The D gene is left open where the match is weak. Clone sizes are given selectively: once, few, many, or a class where the clone is expanded.

size: NA
V: TRBV19
J: TRBJ2-1
D: TRBD2
DNA: TGTGCCAGTAGTATGGGCGGGAGGGCCTTCGATGAGCAGTTCTTC
CDR3: CASSMGGRAFDEQFF

size: NA
V: TRBV7-2
J: TRBJ2-3
D: NA
DNA: TGTGCCAGCAGCTTTCTCCGCGGTAACACAGATACGCAGTATTTT
CDR3: CASSFLRGNTDTQYF

size: NA
V: TRBV5-1
J: TRBJ2-1
D: TRBD2
DNA: TGCGCCAGCAGCACCCGACTAGCGGGGGGGAATGAGCAGTTCTTC
CDR3: CASSTRLAGGNEQFF

size: NA
V: TRBV5-1
J: TRBJ2-2
D: TRBD1
DNA: TGCGCCAGCAGGATGACAGGGTTAAGCACCGGGGAGCTGTTTTTT
CDR3: CASRMTGLSTGELFF

size: NA
V: TRBV7-7
J: TRBJ2-5
D: NA
DNA: TGTGCTAGCAGCCAAGGGGGTGGGGGCACAGAGACCCAGTACTTC
CDR3: CASSQGGGGTETQYF

size: NA
V: TRBV4-1
J: TRBJ1-2
D: NA
DNA: TGCGCCAGCAGCCAAGACGGAGACTATGGCTACACCTTC
CDR3: CASSQDGDYGYTF

size: NA
V: TRBV7-2
J: TRBJ2-6
D: NA
DNA: TGTGCCAGCAGCTTAGCGGGCGGGGGCGCTGGGGCCAACGTCCTGACTTTC
CDR3: CASSLAGGGAGANVLTF

size: NA
V: TRBV10-1
J: TRBJ2-7
D: NA
DNA: TGCGCCAGCAGTGAATCGGGAGTAAAGAAGCAGTACTTC
CDR3: CASSESGVKKQYF

size: NA
V: TRBV27
J: TRBJ2-7
D: NA
DNA: TGTGCCAGCAGTCCCCTAATCTCGGGCGAGCAGTACTTC
CDR3: CASSPLISGEQYF

size: NA
V: TRBV6-5
J: TRBJ2-7
D: TRBD2
DNA: TGTGCCAGCAGTTACACTAGCGGGAGTAACGAGCAGTACTTC
CDR3: CASSYTSGSNEQYF

size: NA
V: TRBV18
J: TRBJ2-1
D: NA
DNA: TGTGCCAGCTCCCGGGGGGCTGATCGAGGCTCCTACAATGAGCAGTTCTTC
CDR3: CASSRGADRGSYNEQFF

size: once
V: TRBV19
J: TRBJ2-7
D: NA
DNA: TGTGCCAGTAGAAGAGGGAGTACCTACGAGCAGTACTTC
CDR3: CASRRGSTYEQYF

size: NA
V: TRBV11-2
J: TRBJ1-1
D: NA
DNA: TGTGCCAGCAGCTTATTCGGGGACACTGAAGCTTTCTTT
CDR3: CASSLFGDTEAFF

size: NA
V: TRBV18
J: TRBJ2-1
D: TRBD2
DNA: TGTGCCAGCTCACCACAAGCGGGAGGGCCCAATGAGCAGTTCTTC
CDR3: CASSPQAGGPNEQFF

size: NA
V: TRBV6-2/TRBV6-3
J: TRBJ2-3
D: NA
DNA: TGTGCCAGCAGTTCGGAGCTAGATACGCAGTATTTT
CDR3: CASSSELDTQYF

size: NA
V: TRBV19
J: TRBJ1-2
D: NA
DNA: TGTGCCAGTAGTACGCCTCTTACAGGGAGTTACAGCTATGGCTACACCTTC
CDR3: CASSTPLTGSYSYGYTF

size: NA
V: TRBV4-1
J: TRBJ2-1
D: TRBD1
DNA: TGCGCCAGCAGCCCTCGGGACAGTATGGTCAATGAGCAGTTCTTC
CDR3: CASSPRDSMVNEQFF

size: NA
V: TRBV5-5
J: TRBJ2-1
D: NA
DNA: TGTGCCAGCAGCTTATCGGAGTCATACAATGAGCAGTTCTTC
CDR3: CASSLSESYNEQFF

size: NA
V: TRBV4-3
J: TRBJ2-3
D: NA
DNA: TGCGCCAGCAGCCAGGGGGCAGGGGTAGATACGCAGTATTTT
CDR3: CASSQGAGVDTQYF